What follows are 27 T cell receptor beta chains derived from one specimen sequenced in a study of T cell clusters in autoimmune cytopenias. TRB was amplified by touch-down multiplex PCR, primer pools A and B combined. TCRdb reprocessed the multiplex PCR reads and keeps a single row for each CDR3 protein, giving no DNA. The data show about 4,500 distinct CDR3 sequences, and the top ten clones hold about 11%. Each sample's input was roughly 230 ng genomic DNA, about 38,000 genome equivalents. This sample also appeared in a second study, on T cell repertoires in aging, cancer and after chemotherapy.

Sample: peripheral blood. Source of these receptors: a human donor in good health.

This clonotype is deemed medium-sized by its frequency. CDR3 loop: CASSLIQGGKDTQYF. The chain uses TRBV27 and TRBJ2-3; the D gene TCRdb calls, TRBD1, cannot be checked with no DNA. The V gene's germline CDR1 is MNHEY and CDR2 SMNVEV (reference sequence). CDR3 length: 15 residues.

This clonotype registers medium-sized by frequency. CDR3 in amino acids: CASSPPAGNTIYF. The chain combines TRBV18 with TRBJ1-3. Germline lookup yields CDR1 KGHSH and CDR2 LQKENI. The CDR3 has 13 residues.

This clonotype shows up as medium-sized (0.01 to 0.1%) by frequency. The chain is built from TRBV30 and TRBJ2-3; without DNA, the TCRdb call of TRBD2 cannot be checked. The CDR3 covers 20 residues. The germline gives CDR1 GTSNPN, CDR2 SVGIG (reference sequence). CDR3 region: CAWSGQPNTQDTGPSDTQYF.

This clonotype is called medium-sized based on its frequency. The chain couples TRBV7-2 to TRBJ2-3; without DNA, the TCRdb call of TRBD2 cannot be checked. In germline, CDR1 is SGHTA, CDR2 FQGNSA. CDR3 length equals 16 residues. This CDR3 reads CASSLVAGAFTDTQYF.

The J gene is TRBJ2-3, the V gene TRBV4-2. This CDR3 region has 15 residues. Germline CDR1 is LGHNA and CDR2 is YNFKEQ. CDR3 loop: CASSQDLGATDTQYF.

This clonotype is labeled medium-sized based on frequency. The J gene is TRBJ2-2, the V gene TRBV24-1; TCRdb proposes TRBD1, but this gene call is untestable without DNA. CDR3 length: 14 residues. Germline CDR1 is KGHDR and CDR2 is SFDVKD. The CDR3 sequence: CATRQGADTGELFF.

By frequency, this clonotype registers medium-sized. The chain joins TRBV18 to TRBJ2-7; the TCRdb call, TRBD1, lacks DNA for checking. The V gene's germline CDR1 is KGHSH and CDR2 LQKENI. The CDR3 runs 13 residues. CDR3 protein: CASSPGRNYEQYF.

This chain connects TRBV10-1 to TRBJ2-1; there is no DNA to check the TCRdb D call of TRBD1. Germline assignment: CDR1 WNHNN and CDR2 SYGVQD (reference sequence). CDR3 length: 14 amino acids. CDR3 residues: CATPGCSSYNEQFF.

V gene TRBV6-2 or TRBV6-3 combines with J gene TRBJ1-2; TCRdb's D gene call, TRBD1, goes unchecked for lack of DNA. In germline, CDR1 is MNHEY, CDR2 SVGEGT. The CDR3 is made up of 12 amino acids. The CDR3 sequence is CASKEGDYGYTF.

This clonotype is classed as medium-sized by frequency. The chain couples TRBV6-2 or TRBV6-3 to TRBJ2-5. Per the germline V gene, CDR1 is MNHEY and CDR2 is SVGEGT. The CDR3 contains 13 residues. CDR3 sequence: CASSYAGVETQYF.

This clonotype shows up as medium-sized by frequency. The chain carries TRBV11-3 and TRBJ1-2; TCRdb calls TRBD1, which cannot be checked without DNA. Looked up from germline, CDR1 is SGHNT and CDR2 is YENEEA. The CDR3 length is 13 residues. The CDR3 region is CASTPDTGSGYTF.

The rearrangement uses TRBV30 and TRBJ1-4; with no DNA, the TCRdb D assignment of TRBD1 cannot be verified. The CDR3 is 13 residues long. The germline CDR1 and CDR2 sequences are GTSNPN and SVGIG (reference sequence). The CDR3 sequence: CAWQGATNEKLFF.

By frequency, this clonotype is large. This chain links TRBV11-3 with TRBJ2-3; TCRdb picks TRBD1, but there is no DNA to check that call. Germline CDR1 is SGHNT and CDR2 is YENEEA. The length of the CDR3 is 15 residues. Here the CDR3 reads CASSPLGGGTDTQYF.

This clonotype is called medium-sized based on its frequency. The J gene is TRBJ1-2, the V gene TRBV30. The CDR3 totals 11 residues. CDR1 and CDR2 (germline): GTSNPN, SVGIG (reference sequence). The CDR3 is CAWSVGYGYTF.

This clonotype ranks as medium-sized (0.01 to 0.1%) in terms of frequency. This rearrangement joins TRBV24-1 to TRBJ2-2. This CDR3 region has 14 residues. CDR1 and CDR2 (germline): KGHDR, SFDVKD. The CDR3 spells CATERGTRTGELFF.

The CDR3: CASSQDSGVAQLF. The chain is built from TRBV14 and TRBJ2-1; no DNA is available, so the TRBD2 call from TCRdb remains unchecked. The length of the CDR3 is 13 residues. CDR1 is SGHDN, CDR2 FVKESK, per germline.

Judged by frequency, this clonotype is medium-sized (0.01 to 0.1%). The chain employs TRBV6-2 or TRBV6-3 and TRBJ2-1; the D call of TRBD1 rests on TCRdb alone, since no DNA is present to check it. CDR1 is MNHEY and CDR2 is SVGEGT in the germline V gene. This CDR3 spans 14 amino acids. This chain's CDR3 is CASNRQGARNEQFF.

This sequence joins TRBV7-9 and TRBJ2-3; there is no DNA to check the TCRdb D call of TRBD1. This CDR3 contains 15 residues. From germline, CDR1 is SEHNR and CDR2 FQNEAQ (reference sequence). The CDR3 loop reads CASSYYRGRTDTQYF. Complete variable domain (other parts from reference TRBV7-9 and TRBJ2-3): DTGVSQNPRHKITKRGQNVTFRCDPISEHNRLYWYRQTLGQGPEFLTYFQNEAQLEKSRLLSDRFSAERPKGSFSTLEIQRTEQGDSAMYLCASSYYRGRTDTQYFGPGTRLTVL.

J is TRBJ2-5 and V is TRBV5-4; with no DNA, the TCRdb D assignment of TRBD1 cannot be verified. Per germline, CDR1 SGHNT and CDR2 YYREEE (reference sequence). This CDR3 is 16 amino acids long. CDR3 region: CASSQGGQGNLETQYF.

The chain recombines TRBV20-1 with TRBJ2-1; TCRdb names TRBD2, which stays unverified in the absence of DNA. The CDR3 totals 14 residues. In germline, CDR1 is DFQATT, CDR2 SNEGSKA (reference sequence). The CDR3 spells CSARDGGREVEQFF.

V usage is TRBV13 and J usage is TRBJ2-1. Germline V gives CDR1 PRHDT, CDR2 FYEKMQ (reference sequence). The CDR3 sequence is 12 residues long. The CDR3 is CASSLWHNEQFF.

This clonotype is labeled medium-sized based on frequency. V and J are TRBV6-5 and TRBJ2-7. The CDR3 has 15 amino acids. Germline lookup yields CDR1 MNHEY and CDR2 SVGAGI. The CDR3 spells CASSYSYQFLHEQYF.

Judged by frequency, this clonotype is medium-sized. The gene calls are TRBV11-3 and TRBJ1-1; TCRdb calls TRBD1, which cannot be checked without DNA. Germline-derived CDR1 and CDR2 are SGHNT and YENEEA. The CDR3 is 15 residues long. The CDR3 loop reads CASRPDRGLDTEAFF.

The V and J genes are TRBV6-5 and TRBJ1-2. The CDR3 sequence is 14 residues long. CDR1 MNHEY and CDR2 SVGAGI come from the germline V gene. The CDR3 sequence is CASSPPLAGYGYTF.

This rearrangement joins TRBV6-5 to TRBJ2-1; without DNA, the TCRdb call of TRBD1 cannot be checked. CDR1 and CDR2 (germline): MNHEY, SVGAGI. This CDR3 contains 16 residues. This CDR3 is CASSYSTQGALNEQFF.

Measured by frequency, this clonotype is medium-sized. V and J are TRBV24-1 and TRBJ2-3; TCRdb's D call, TRBD2, is unchecked because there is no DNA. Per germline, CDR1 KGHDR and CDR2 SFDVKD. The CDR3 covers 16 residues. The CDR3 reads CATSDISGSPPDTQYF.

In terms of frequency, this clonotype is medium-sized. This chain uses TRBV11-3 with TRBJ2-2. This CDR3 spans 13 amino acids. Looked up from germline, CDR1 is SGHNT and CDR2 is YENEEA. Here the CDR3 reads CASSSERLGELFF.